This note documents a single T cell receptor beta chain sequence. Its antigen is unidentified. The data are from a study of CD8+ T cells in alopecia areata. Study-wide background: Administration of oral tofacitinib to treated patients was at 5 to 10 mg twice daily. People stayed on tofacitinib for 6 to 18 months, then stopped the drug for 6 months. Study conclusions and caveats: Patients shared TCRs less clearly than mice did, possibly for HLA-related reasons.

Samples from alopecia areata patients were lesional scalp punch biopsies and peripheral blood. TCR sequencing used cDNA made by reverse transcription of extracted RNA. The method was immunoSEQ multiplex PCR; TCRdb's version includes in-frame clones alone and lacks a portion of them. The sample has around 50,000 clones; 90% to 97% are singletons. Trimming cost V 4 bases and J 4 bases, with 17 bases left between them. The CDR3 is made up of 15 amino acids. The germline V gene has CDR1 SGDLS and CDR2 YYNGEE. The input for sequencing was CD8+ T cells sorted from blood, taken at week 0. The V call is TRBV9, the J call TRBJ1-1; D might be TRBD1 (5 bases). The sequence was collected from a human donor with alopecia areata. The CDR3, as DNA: TGTGCCAGCAGCAGAGGTGGGCAGGGCATCACTGAAGCTTTCTTT. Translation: CASSRGGQGITEAFF.